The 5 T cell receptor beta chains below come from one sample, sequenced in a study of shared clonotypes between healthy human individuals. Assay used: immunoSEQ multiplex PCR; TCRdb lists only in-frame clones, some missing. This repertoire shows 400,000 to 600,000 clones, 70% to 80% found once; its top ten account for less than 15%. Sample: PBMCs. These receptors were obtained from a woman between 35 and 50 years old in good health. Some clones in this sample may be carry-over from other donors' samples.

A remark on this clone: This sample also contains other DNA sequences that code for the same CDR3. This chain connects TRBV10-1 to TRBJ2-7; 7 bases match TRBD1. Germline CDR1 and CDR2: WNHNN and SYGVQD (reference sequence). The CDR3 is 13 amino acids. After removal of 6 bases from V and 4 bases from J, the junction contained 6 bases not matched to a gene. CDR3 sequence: CASSPGTAYEQYF. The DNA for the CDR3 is TGCGCCAGCAGCCCCGGGACAGCTTACGAGCAGTACTTC.

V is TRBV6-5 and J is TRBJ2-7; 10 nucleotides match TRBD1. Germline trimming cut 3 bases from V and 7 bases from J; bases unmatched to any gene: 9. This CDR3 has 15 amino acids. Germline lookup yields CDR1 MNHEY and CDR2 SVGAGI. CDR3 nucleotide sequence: TGTGCCAGCAGTTATGCCCCGGGACAGGGGAGGGAGCAGTACTTC. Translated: CASSYAPGQGREQYF.

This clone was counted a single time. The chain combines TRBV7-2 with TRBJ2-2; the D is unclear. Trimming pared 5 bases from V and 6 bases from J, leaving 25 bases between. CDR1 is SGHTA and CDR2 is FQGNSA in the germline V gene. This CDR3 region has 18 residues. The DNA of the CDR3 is TGTGCCAGCAGCCGCCTAGAAGAATGGATAAACACGTCCGGGGAGCTGTTTTTT. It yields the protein CASSRLEEWINTSGELFF.

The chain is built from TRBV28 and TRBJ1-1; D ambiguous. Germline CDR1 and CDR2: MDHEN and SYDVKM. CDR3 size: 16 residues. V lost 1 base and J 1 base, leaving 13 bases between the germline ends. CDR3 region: CASSLSGRRQNTEAFF. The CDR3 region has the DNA TGTGCCAGCAGTTTATCGGGCAGGCGACAGAACACTGAAGCTTTCTTT.

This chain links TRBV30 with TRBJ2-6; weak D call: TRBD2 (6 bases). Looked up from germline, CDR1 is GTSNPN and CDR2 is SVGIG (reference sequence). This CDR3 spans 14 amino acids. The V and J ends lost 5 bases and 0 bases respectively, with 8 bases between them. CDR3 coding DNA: TGTGCCTGGGGGGAGGCCTCTGGGGCCAACGTCCTGACTTTC. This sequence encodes CAWGEASGANVLTF. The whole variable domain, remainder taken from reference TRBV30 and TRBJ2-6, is SQTIHQWPATLVQPVGSPLSLECTVEGTSNPNLYWYRQAAGRGLQLLFYSVGIGQISSEVPQNLSASRPQDRQFILSSKKLLLSDSGFYLCAWGEASGANVLTFGAGSRLTVL.